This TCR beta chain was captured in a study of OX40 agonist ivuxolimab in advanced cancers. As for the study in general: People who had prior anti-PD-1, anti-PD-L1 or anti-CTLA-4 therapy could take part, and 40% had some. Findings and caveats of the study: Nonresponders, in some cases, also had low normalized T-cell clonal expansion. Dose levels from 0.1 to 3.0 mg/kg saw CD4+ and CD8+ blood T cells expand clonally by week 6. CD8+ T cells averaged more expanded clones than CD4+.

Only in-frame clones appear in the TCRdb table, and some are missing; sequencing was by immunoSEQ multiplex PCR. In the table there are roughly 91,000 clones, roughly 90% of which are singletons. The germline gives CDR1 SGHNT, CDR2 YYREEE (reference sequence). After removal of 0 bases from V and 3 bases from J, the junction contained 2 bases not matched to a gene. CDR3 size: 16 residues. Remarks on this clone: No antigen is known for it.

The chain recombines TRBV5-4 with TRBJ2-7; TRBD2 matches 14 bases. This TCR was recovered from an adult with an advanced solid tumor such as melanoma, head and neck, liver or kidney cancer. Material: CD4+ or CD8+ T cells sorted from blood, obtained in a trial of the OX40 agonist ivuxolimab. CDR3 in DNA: TGTGCCAGCAGCTTGGGGACTAGCGGGGGGTTCTACGAGCAGTACTTC. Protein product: CASSLGTSGGFYEQYF.